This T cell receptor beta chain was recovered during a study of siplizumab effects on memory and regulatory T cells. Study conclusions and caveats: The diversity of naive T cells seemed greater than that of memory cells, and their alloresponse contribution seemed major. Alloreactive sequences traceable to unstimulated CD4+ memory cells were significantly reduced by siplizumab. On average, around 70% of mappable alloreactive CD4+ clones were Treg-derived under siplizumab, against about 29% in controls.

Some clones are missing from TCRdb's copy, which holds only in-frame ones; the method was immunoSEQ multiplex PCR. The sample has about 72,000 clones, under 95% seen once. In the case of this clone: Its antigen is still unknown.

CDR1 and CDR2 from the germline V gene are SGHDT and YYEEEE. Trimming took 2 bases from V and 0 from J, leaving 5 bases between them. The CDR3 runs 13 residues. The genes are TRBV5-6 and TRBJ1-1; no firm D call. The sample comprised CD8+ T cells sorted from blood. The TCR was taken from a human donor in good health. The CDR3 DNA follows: TGTGCCAGCAGCTTCGTGTTGAACACTGAAGCTTTCTTT. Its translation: CASSFVLNTEAFF. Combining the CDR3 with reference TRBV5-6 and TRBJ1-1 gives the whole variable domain DAGVTQSPTHLIKTRGQQVTLRCSPKSGHDTVSWYQQALGQGPQFIFQYYEEEERQRGNFPDRFSGHQFPNYSSELNVNALLLGDSALYLCASSFVLNTEAFFGQGTRLTVV.